One sample yielded the 21 T cell receptor delta chains listed below, sequenced in a study of Vδ1+ human thymocytes. For these TCRs, the target antigens are not known. Extracted RNA was reverse transcribed into cDNA. CDR3 amplicons came from multiplex PCR with pooled V-gene forward and constant-region reverse primers. TCRdb called clones anew from the multiplex PCR reads with CATT. The sample holds more than 50,000 delta-chain clones, roughly 15% seen once. Findings and caveats of the study: Highly polyclonal TRG and TRD repertoires with Gaussian CDR3 length distributions appeared in thymus.

Sample: Vdelta1+ gamma-delta thymocytes from the thymus. Documented subset: FACS-sorted CD3+ TCRalphabeta- TCRVdelta1+ TCRVdelta2- thymocytes. The receptors come from a girl younger than two who had congenital heart surgery.

This chain joins TRDV1 and TRDJ1, with 9 bases identical to TRDD2. V shed 4 bases and J 4 bases; nucleotides not matched to a gene: 16. Germline V gene data show CDR1 as TSWWSYY and CDR2 as QGS. The CDR3 is 18 residues long. The CDR3 DNA is TGTGCTCTTGGGGGGCCTTCCTACGGGCTACTGAAGAACGATAAACTCATCTTT. Amino acid sequence: CALGGPSYGLLKNDKLIF.

This clone was counted only a few times. The rearrangement uses TRDV1 and TRDJ1; TRDD3 matches 12 bases. Trimming removed 1 base from V and 2 bases from J; junction bases left unmatched: 14. CDR1 is TSWWSYY, CDR2 QGS, per germline. The CDR3 has 20 residues. The CDR3 region is CALGERVLGDTWVGTDKLIF. As DNA, the CDR3 is TGTGCTCTTGGGGAACGTGTACTGGGGGATACCTGGGTAGGAACCGATAAACTCATCTTT.

This clone turned up a few times. Other nucleotide sequences from this sample produce the same CDR3. The V call is TRDV1, the J call TRDJ1, with TRDD3 matching over 7 bases. From germline, CDR1 is TSWWSYY and CDR2 QGS. The length of the CDR3 is 21 residues. V lost 1 base, J lost 0 bases, and 20 bases stayed unmatched. CDR3 coding DNA: TGTGCTCTTGGGGAACAAGCCGATGGGGGACACCAAGAGGGCAACACCGATAAACTCATCTTT. Protein sequence: CALGEQADGGHQEGNTDKLIF.

This clone was counted only a few times. The chain uses TRDV1 and TRDJ1; TRDD3 agrees at 13 bases. The V gene's germline CDR1 is TSWWSYY and CDR2 QGS. V shed 4 bases, J shed 2 bases, and the junction held 7 bases outside the gene matches. CDR3 length: 17 amino acids. Here the CDR3 DNA reads TGTGCTCTTGGGGCACTATACTGGGGGATACGTACCGATAAACTCATCTTT. It yields the protein CALGALYWGIRTDKLIF.

This clone was counted between two and nine times. The genes are TRDV2 and TRDJ3; weak D call: TRDD3 (6 bases). The CDR3 sequence is 18 residues long. The germline V gene has CDR1 GEAIGNYY and CDR2 EKD. V lost 5 bases, J lost 0 bases, and 16 bases lay in between. CDR3 residues: CACGRRILSSWDTRQMFF. For the CDR3, the DNA is TGTGCCTGTGGCCGGAGGATACTAAGCTCCTGGGACACCCGACAGATGTTTTTC.

The rearrangement links TRDV1 to TRDJ1; D remains ambiguous. CDR1 is TSWWSYY, CDR2 QGS, per germline. The germline V and J ends were trimmed by 0 bases and 3 bases, with 14 bases remaining between them. The CDR3 contains 16 residues. The CDR3 DNA reads TGTGCTCTTGGGGAACTAGACCCGTTGAGCGCCGATAAACTCATCTTT. Protein product: CALGELDPLSADKLIF.

The genes are TRDV1 and TRDJ1; TRDD3 might be the D (6 bases). This CDR3 spans 16 amino acids. V shed 1 base and J shed 3 bases, with 15 bases lying between them. CDR1 and CDR2 (germline): TSWWSYY, QGS. The CDR3 DNA sequence: TGTGCTCTTGGGGAACGGGGGGACGGGGGTCCCGATAAACTCATCTTT. It translates to CALGERGDGGPDKLIF.

This rearrangement joins TRDV1 to TRDJ1; 9 nucleotides line up with TRDD2. Germline values: CDR1 TSWWSYY, CDR2 QGS. The CDR3 loop spans 22 amino acids. V was pared by 1 base and J by 6 bases, with 27 bases of the junction left unmatched. In DNA, the CDR3 is TGTGCTCTTGGGGAACAGTTACCTTCCTACAAGGATACGCTACCTCCGGGCCATAAACTCATCTTT. Its protein is CALGEQLPSYKDTLPPGHKLIF.

This clone was seen only a few times. The V gene is TRDV1, the J gene TRDJ1; D is perhaps TRDD3 (8 bases). The V end lost 0 bases, the J end lost 10 bases, and 24 bases lay between the germline ends. Per the germline V gene, CDR1 is TSWWSYY and CDR2 is QGS. This CDR3 has 17 residues. The CDR3 protein is CALGELPFPTGDRRLIF. The CDR3 coding sequence is TGTGCTCTTGGGGAACTCCCCTTTCCTACGGGGGATAGGAGACTCATCTTT.

The genes are TRDV1 and TRDJ1; the D is unclear. The CDR3 runs 17 residues. Trimming cost V 4 bases and J 2 bases, with 20 bases left between them. Germline assignment: CDR1 TSWWSYY and CDR2 QGS. CDR3 sequence reads: CALGGQWSGRGTDKLIF. CDR3 sequence (DNA): TGTGCTCTTGGGGGGCAATGGTCAGGCCGCGGTACCGATAAACTCATCTTT.

This clone was recorded a few times. V usage is TRDV1 and J usage is TRDJ1, with D unresolved. The CDR3 contains 16 residues. Germline V gene data show CDR1 as TSWWSYY and CDR2 as QGS. V was shortened by 2 bases and J by 3 bases, with 16 bases between the two germline ends. The CDR3 DNA is TGTGCTCTTGGGGAAGGTAAGACAAAAGTGGCCGATAAACTCATCTTT. Its translation is CALGEGKTKVADKLIF.

The chain recombines TRDV2 with TRDJ1, with 7 bases identical to TRDD3. Trimming took 5 bases from V and 2 from J; bases not matched to a gene: 13. The CDR3 runs 16 residues. Germline lookup yields CDR1 GEAIGNYY and CDR2 EKD. CDR3 region: CACGADGGGETDKLIF. Here the CDR3 DNA reads TGTGCCTGTGGCGCCGATGGGGGAGGGGAAACCGATAAACTCATCTTT.

The V and J genes are TRDV1 and TRDJ1, with a tentative D call TRDD2 (9 bases). Germline CDR1 reads TSWWSYY; CDR2 reads QGS. V dropped 2 bases and J dropped 1 base, with 29 bases sitting between them. The CDR3 consists of 21 residues. The CDR3 DNA is TGTGCTCTTGGGGAATCTCCCCCCTTCCTACCGGGGATACCCCTCACCGATAAACTCATCTTT. This sequence encodes CALGESPPFLPGIPLTDKLIF.

This clone was observed a few times. The chain joins TRDV1 to TRDJ1, with TRDD3 identical over 11 bases. V dropped 3 bases and J dropped 2; count of bases not matched to a gene: 20. This CDR3 is built from 21 residues. Germline CDR1 is TSWWSYY and CDR2 is QGS. In DNA, the CDR3 is TGTGCTCTTGGGGAGCCCCTTCCGGGCCTGGGGGATACTCGGAAGACCGATAAACTCATCTTT. It yields the protein CALGEPLPGLGDTRKTDKLIF.

This clone was counted only a few times. The J gene is TRDJ1, the V gene TRDV1; a possible D gene is TRDD3 (5 bases). CDR1 is TSWWSYY and CDR2 is QGS in the germline V gene. The V end was cut by 3 bases, the J end by 1 base, with 12 bases between. This CDR3 spans 15 amino acids. CDR3 residues: CALGEGWGSTDKLIF. As DNA, the CDR3 is TGTGCTCTTGGGGAGGGTTGGGGTTCCACCGATAAACTCATCTTT.

V gene TRDV1 combines with J gene TRDJ1, with 10 bases matching TRDD3. Germline values: CDR1 TSWWSYY, CDR2 QGS. V shed 2 bases, J shed 1 base, and the junction held 19 bases outside the gene matches. The CDR3 length is 21 residues. This CDR3 reads CALGETPSTGGLRTRTDKLIF. CDR3 DNA: TGTGCTCTTGGGGAAACTCCTTCTACTGGGGGATTGAGAACACGCACCGATAAACTCATCTTT.

To note about this clone: The junction and the germline gene differ at one end; a read error may be behind it. V gene TRDV1 combines with J gene TRDJ1, with 8 bases fitting TRDD3. Germline V gene data show CDR1 as TSWWSYY and CDR2 as QGS. The CDR3 is 18 amino acids. In DNA, the CDR3 is TGTGCTCTTGGGGAAGAACGTCCAGGGGGATATCCCACCGATAAACTCACCTTT. This translates into CALGEERPGGYPTDKLTF.

The chain employs TRDV2 and TRDJ1; TRDD3 agrees at 8 bases. The length of the CDR3 is 19 residues. J gave up 2 bases and V 0 bases, and 16 bases lay outside the gene matches. Germline V gene sequence: CDR1 GEAIGNYY, CDR2 EKD. This CDR3 reads CACDTEILRYYWGTDKLIF. CDR3 coding DNA: TGTGCCTGTGACACCGAGATTCTGCGGTATTACTGGGGGACCGATAAACTCATCTTT.

The rearrangement joins TRDV1 to TRDJ1; 8 bases map to TRDD3. From germline, CDR1 is TSWWSYY and CDR2 QGS. The V gene end was trimmed by 3 bases and the J gene end by 1 base; junction bases not matched to a gene: 16. The CDR3 has 19 residues. The chain's CDR3 is CALGELGRVSGGGTDKLIF. The CDR3 DNA reads as TGTGCTCTTGGGGAGCTCGGACGAGTATCTGGGGGAGGCACCGATAAACTCATCTTT.

The J gene is TRDJ1, the V gene TRDV1; a weak D match, TRDD3 (9 bases). The germline V gene encodes CDR1 TSWWSYY and CDR2 QGS. This CDR3 spans 22 amino acids. V gave up 1 base and J gave up 0 bases, with 30 bases separating them. The CDR3 DNA reads as TGTGCTCTTGGGGAACAAGGCTTCCTACCCCGTACTGGGGGAGATAACACCGATAAACTCATCTTT. It translates to CALGEQGFLPRTGGDNTDKLIF.

Concerning this clone itself: The sample carries other DNA sequences with the same CDR3. The chain couples TRDV1 to TRDJ1, with D uncertain. Germline CDR1 and CDR2: TSWWSYY and QGS. The CDR3 extends over 14 amino acids. Trimming took 1 base from V and 0 from J, leaving 6 bases between them. The CDR3 reads CALGEPRYTDKLIF. CDR3 sequence (DNA): TGTGCTCTTGGGGAACCCCGGTACACCGATAAACTCATCTTT.